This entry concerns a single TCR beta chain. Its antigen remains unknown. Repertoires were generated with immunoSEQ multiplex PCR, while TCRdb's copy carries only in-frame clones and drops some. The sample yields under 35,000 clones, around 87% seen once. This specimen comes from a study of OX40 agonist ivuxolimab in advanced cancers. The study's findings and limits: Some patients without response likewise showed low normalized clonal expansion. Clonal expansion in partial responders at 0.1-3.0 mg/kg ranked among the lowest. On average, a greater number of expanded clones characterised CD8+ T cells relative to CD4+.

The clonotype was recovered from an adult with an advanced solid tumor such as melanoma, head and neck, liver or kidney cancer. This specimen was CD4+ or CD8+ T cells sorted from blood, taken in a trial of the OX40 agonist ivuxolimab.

The CDR3 loop is CASSFRDPGYYEQYF. The CDR3 DNA sequence: TGCGCCAGCAGCTTCCGGGACCCCGGGTACTACGAGCAGTACTTC. The chain links TRBV4-1 to TRBJ2-7, with D perhaps assigned TRBD1 or TRBD2 (5 bases each). V lost 5 bases and J 3 bases, leaving 17 bases between the germline ends. Germline V gene sequence: CDR1 MGHRA, CDR2 YSYEKL. CDR3 length equals 15 residues.